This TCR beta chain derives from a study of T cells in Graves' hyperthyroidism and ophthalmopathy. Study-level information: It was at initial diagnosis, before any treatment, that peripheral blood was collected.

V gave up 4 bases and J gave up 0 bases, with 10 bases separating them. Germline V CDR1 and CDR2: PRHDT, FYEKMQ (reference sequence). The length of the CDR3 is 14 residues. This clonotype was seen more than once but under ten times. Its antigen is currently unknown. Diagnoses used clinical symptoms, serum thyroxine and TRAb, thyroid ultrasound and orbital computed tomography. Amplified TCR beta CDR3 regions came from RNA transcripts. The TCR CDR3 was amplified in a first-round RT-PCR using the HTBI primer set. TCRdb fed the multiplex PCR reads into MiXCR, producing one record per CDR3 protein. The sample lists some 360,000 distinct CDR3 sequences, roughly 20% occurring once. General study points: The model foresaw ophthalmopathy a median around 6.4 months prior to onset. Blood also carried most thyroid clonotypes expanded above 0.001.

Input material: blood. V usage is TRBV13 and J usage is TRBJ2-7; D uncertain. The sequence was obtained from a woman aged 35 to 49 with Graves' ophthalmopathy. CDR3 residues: CASSSTASSYEQYF. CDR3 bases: TGTGCCAGCAGCTCCACGGCTAGCTCCTACGAGCAGTACTTC.